These 8 T cell receptor beta chains were all obtained from the same sample, sequenced in a study of cytomegalovirus exposure and HLA in healthy donors. PCR employed 60 Vbeta and 13 Jbeta primers. TCRdb keeps only in-frame clones here, not all; method: immunoSEQ multiplex PCR. The sample holds 100,000 to 150,000 clones, about three quarters seen once. The material sequenced was PBMCs. These receptors all come from a man aged 45 to 65 in good health and CMV-seropositive.

The chain couples TRBV6-5 to TRBJ1-1; 8 bases are shared with TRBD1. V lost 0 bases, J lost 0 bases, and 3 bases stayed unmatched. CDR3 length: 16 amino acids. Germline V gene sequence: CDR1 MNHEY, CDR2 SVGAGI. The CDR3: CASSYSNRGMNTEAFF. CDR3 nucleotide sequence: TGTGCCAGCAGTTACTCGAACAGGGGGATGAACACTGAAGCTTTCTTT.

The chain employs TRBV6-5 and TRBJ1-5; D ambiguous. The germline V gene encodes CDR1 MNHEY and CDR2 SVGAGI. There are 13 residues in the CDR3. Trimming shortened V by 6 bases and J by 11 bases, and 17 bases separated the two germline ends. CDR3 loop: CASRALDDRAQHF. Written as DNA, the CDR3 is TGTGCCAGCAGAGCCTTAGACGATCGGGCCCAGCATTTT.

The CDR3 DNA follows: TGCGCCAGCACGGGACAGGAGGGCACTGAAGCTTTCTTT. Protein: CASTGQEGTEAFF. J is TRBJ1-1 and V is TRBV10-2; 8 bases are a match to TRBD1. The CDR3 is 13 amino acids. V shed 7 bases, J shed 4 bases, and the junction held 5 bases outside the gene matches. Germline V gene sequence: CDR1 WSHSY, CDR2 SAAADI.

The chain links TRBV2 to TRBJ1-5, with TRBD1 identical over 9 bases. Trimming cost V 3 bases and J 8 bases; bases outside gene matches: 8. The CDR3 covers 15 residues. The germline V gene encodes CDR1 SNHLY and CDR2 FYNNEI. For the CDR3, the DNA is TGTGCCAGCAGTGAGCTAGGTGGACAGGGGAAGCCCCAGCATTTT. Translation gives CASSELGGQGKPQHF.

The gene calls are TRBV4-3 and TRBJ2-6; tentatively, D is TRBD1 (6 bases). Trimming shortened V by 2 bases and J by 11 bases, and 16 bases separated the two germline ends. CDR1 LGHNA and CDR2 YSLEER come from the germline V gene. The CDR3 is 15 amino acids. Here the CDR3 DNA reads TGCGCCAGCAGCCAACAGGACAGCCGGTCGTACGTCCTGACTTTC. It yields the protein CASSQQDSRSYVLTF.

J is TRBJ1-2 and V is TRBV7-9; possibly TRBD1 for D (5 bases). CDR1 and CDR2 from the germline V gene are SEHNR and FQNEAQ (reference sequence). V was shortened by 4 bases and J by 3 bases, with 15 bases between the two germline ends. The CDR3 runs to 15 residues. The CDR3 nucleotides read TGTGCCAGCAGCTCGCCGGGACTTCAGGACTATGGCTACACCTTC. This encodes CASSSPGLQDYGYTF.

The genes are TRBV6-1 and TRBJ2-7, with D tentatively TRBD2 (5 bases). CDR1 is MNHNS and CDR2 is SASEGT in the germline V gene. Trimming took 2 bases from V and 6 from J, leaving 14 bases between them. CDR3 size: 14 residues. CDR3 sequence: CASSEMRGAGEQYF. CDR3 sequence (DNA): TGTGCCAGCAGTGAAATGAGAGGCGCGGGCGAGCAGTACTTC.

This chain connects TRBV6-5 to TRBJ2-5; tentatively, D is TRBD1 (6 bases). CDR3 length: 14 residues. Germline lookup yields CDR1 MNHEY and CDR2 SVGAGI. V dropped 5 bases and J dropped 5 bases, with 15 bases sitting between them. This CDR3 reads CASSPQGNGETQYF. CDR3 in DNA: TGTGCCAGCAGTCCTCAGGGGAATGGGGAGACCCAGTACTTC.